This T cell receptor (beta chain) emerged from a study of blood T cell repertoires in COVID-19. About the research overall: COVID-19 samples, acute and convalescent, were from the United States, Italy and Spain.

Assay used: immunoSEQ multiplex PCR; TCRdb lists only in-frame clones, some missing. The table records approximately 250,000 clones, roughly 86% of them present only once. The CDR3 covers 17 residues. Per the germline V gene, CDR1 is SEHNR and CDR2 is FQNEAQ (reference sequence). J lost 0 bases, V lost 8 bases, and 8 bases had no gene match. This clonotype was obtained from a man aged 18-30 years with active or convalescent COVID-19. The specimen sequenced was peripheral blood. The chain uses TRBV7-9 and TRBJ2-6; TRBD1 matches at 9 bases. The CDR3 sequence: CASWTGVGDSGANVLTF. CDR3 coding DNA: TGTGCCAGCTGGACAGGGGTCGGAGACTCTGGGGCCAACGTCCTGACTTTC.